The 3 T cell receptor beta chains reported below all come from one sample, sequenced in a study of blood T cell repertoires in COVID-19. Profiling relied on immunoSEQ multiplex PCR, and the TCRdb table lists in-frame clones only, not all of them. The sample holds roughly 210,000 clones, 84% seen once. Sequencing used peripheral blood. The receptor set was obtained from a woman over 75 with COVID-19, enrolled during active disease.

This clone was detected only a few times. Written as DNA, the CDR3 is TGTGCCTGGAGGGGACAGGGAGCTCAGCGGGCTTTCTTT. It translates to CAWRGQGAQRAFF. This chain uses TRBV30 with TRBJ1-1; TRBD1 agrees at 9 bases. CDR1 GTSNPN and CDR2 SVGIG come from the germline V gene (reference sequence). V gave up 3 bases and J gave up 11 bases; unmatched junction bases: 10. The CDR3 is made up of 13 amino acids.

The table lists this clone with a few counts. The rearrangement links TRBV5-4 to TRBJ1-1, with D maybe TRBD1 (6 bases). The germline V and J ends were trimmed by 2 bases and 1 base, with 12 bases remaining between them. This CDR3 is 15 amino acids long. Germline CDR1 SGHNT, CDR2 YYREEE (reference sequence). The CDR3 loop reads CASSLRQASNTEAFF. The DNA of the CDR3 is TGTGCCAGCAGCTTAAGACAGGCCTCGAACACTGAAGCTTTCTTT.

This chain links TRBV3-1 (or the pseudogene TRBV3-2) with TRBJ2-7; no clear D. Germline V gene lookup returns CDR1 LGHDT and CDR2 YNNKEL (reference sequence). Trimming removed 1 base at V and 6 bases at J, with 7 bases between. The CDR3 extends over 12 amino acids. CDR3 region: CASSQVAAEQYV. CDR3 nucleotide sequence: TGTGCCAGCAGCCAAGTAGCTGCCGAGCAGTACGTC.